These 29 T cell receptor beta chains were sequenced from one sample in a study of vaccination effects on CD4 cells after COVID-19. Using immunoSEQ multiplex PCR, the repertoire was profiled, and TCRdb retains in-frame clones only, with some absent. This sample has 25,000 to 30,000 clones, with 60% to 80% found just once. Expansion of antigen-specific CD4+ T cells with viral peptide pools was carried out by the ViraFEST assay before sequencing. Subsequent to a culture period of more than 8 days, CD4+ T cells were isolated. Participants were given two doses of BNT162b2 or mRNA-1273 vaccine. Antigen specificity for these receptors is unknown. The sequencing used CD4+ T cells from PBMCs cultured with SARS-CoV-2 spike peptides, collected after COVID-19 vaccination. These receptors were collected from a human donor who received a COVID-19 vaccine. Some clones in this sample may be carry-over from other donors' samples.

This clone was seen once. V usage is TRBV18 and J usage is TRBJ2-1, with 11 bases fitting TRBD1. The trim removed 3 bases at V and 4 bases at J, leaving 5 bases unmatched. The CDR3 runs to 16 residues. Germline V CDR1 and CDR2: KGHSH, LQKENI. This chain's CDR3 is CASSPAGQGAYNEQFF. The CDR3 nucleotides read TGTGCCAGCTCACCCGCCGGACAGGGGGCGTACAATGAGCAGTTCTTC.

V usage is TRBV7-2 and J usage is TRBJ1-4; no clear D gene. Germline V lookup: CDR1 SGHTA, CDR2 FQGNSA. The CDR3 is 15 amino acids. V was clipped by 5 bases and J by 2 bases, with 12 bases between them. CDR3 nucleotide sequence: TGTGCCAGCAGCCTCATTCCAGGCACTAATGAAAAACTGTTTTTT. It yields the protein CASSLIPGTNEKLFF.

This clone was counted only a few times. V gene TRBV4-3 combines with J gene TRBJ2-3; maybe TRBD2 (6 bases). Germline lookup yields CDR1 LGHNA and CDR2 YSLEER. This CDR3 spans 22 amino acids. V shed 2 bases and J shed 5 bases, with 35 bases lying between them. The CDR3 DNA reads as TGCGCCAGCAGCCAAACACCAAATTACCCCGAAAACCTAGCAGGGAGGCAAGATACGCAGTATTTT. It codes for CASSQTPNYPENLAGRQDTQYF.

The CDR3 here is CASSQGRVLAGTNTGELFF. CDR3 DNA sequence: TGTGCCAGCAGCCAAGGTCGGGTCCTAGCGGGGACCAACACCGGGGAGCTGTTTTTT. The V and J genes are TRBV14 and TRBJ2-2, with 9 bases lining up with TRBD2. Germline V gives CDR1 SGHDN, CDR2 FVKESK. The CDR3 has 19 residues. V trimming: 1 base; J trimming: 2 bases; junction bases outside the gene matches: 11.

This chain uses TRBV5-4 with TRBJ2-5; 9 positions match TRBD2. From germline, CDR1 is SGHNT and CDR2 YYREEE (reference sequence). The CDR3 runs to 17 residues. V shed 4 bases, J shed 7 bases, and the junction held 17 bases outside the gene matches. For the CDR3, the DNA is TGTGCCAGCAGCACCTCCTCAGCGGGGGGCTTTCTTGGGACCCAGTACTTC. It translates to CASSTSSAGGFLGTQYF.

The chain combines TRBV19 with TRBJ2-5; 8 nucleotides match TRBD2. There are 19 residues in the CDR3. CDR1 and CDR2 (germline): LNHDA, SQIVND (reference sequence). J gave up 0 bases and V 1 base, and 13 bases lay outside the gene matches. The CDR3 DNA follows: TGTGCCAGTAGTATAGCCGGACGGGGGGGCATCCCGGACCAAGAGACCCAGTACTTC. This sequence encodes CASSIAGRGGIPDQETQYF. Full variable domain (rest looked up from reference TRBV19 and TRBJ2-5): DGGITQSPKYLFRKEGQNVTLSCEQNLNHDAMYWYRQDPGQGLRLIYYSQIVNDFQKGDIAEGYSVSREKKESFPLTVTSAQKNPTAFYLCASSIAGRGGIPDQETQYFGPGTRLLVL.

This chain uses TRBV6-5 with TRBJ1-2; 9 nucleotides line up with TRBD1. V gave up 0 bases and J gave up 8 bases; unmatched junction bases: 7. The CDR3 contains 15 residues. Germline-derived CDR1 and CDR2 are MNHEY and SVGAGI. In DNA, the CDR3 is TGTGCCAGCAGTTACTCGGGACAGGGTAGCGACGGCTACACCTTC. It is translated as CASSYSGQGSDGYTF.

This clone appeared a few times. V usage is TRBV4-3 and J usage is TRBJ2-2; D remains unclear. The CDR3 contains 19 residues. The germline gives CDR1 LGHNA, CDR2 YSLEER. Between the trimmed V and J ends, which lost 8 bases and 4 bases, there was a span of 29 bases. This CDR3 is CASGKFDATWGGGTGELFF. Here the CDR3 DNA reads TGCGCCAGCGGCAAATTTGATGCGACTTGGGGTGGCGGCACCGGGGAGCTGTTTTTT.

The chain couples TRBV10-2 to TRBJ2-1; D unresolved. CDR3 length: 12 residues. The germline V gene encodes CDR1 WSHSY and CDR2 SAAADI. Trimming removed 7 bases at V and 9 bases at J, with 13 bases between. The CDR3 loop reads CASKDPRSEQFF. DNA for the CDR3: TGCGCCAGCAAGGACCCTCGGAGTGAGCAGTTCTTC.

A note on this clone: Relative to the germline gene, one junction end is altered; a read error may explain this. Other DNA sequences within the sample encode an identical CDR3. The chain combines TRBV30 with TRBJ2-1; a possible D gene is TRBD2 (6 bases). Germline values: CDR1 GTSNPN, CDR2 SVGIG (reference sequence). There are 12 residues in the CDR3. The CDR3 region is CAWSLARDEQFF. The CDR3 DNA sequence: TGTGCTTGGAGTCTAGCGCGCGATGAGCAGTTCTTC.

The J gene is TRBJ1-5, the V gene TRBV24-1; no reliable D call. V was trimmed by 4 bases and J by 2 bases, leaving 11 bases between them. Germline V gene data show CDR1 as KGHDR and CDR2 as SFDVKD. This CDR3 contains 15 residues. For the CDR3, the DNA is TGTGCCACCAGTGACGCCAGGTACGGCAATCAGCCCCAGCATTTT. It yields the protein CATSDARYGNQPQHF.

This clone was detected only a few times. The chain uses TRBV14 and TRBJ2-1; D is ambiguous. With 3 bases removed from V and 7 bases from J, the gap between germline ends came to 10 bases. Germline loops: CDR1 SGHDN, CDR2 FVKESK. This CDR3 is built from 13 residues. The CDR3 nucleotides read TGTGCCAGCAGCCAGAGATCCTCTAATGAGCAGTTCTTC. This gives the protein CASSQRSSNEQFF.

The CDR3: CASSLRAPSTGNIQYF. The DNA of the CDR3 is TGTGCCAGCAGTTTACGTGCCCCATCCACCGGCAACATTCAGTACTTC. This chain connects TRBV27 to TRBJ2-4; D call uncertain. This CDR3 is 16 amino acids long. Trimming took 2 bases from V and 7 from J, leaving 18 bases between them. CDR1 and CDR2 (germline): MNHEY, SMNVEV (reference sequence).

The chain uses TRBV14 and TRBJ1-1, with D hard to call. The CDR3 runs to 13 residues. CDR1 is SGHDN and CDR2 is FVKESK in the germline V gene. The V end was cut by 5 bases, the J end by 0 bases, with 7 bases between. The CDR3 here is CASSVGLNTEAFF. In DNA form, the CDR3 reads TGTGCCAGCAGCGTCGGTTTGAACACTGAAGCTTTCTTT.

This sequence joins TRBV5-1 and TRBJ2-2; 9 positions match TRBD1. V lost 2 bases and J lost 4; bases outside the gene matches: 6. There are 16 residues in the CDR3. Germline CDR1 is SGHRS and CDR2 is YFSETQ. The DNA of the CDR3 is TGCGCCAGCAGCTTTGGGGGACAGGGAGGCACCGGGGAGCTGTTTTTT. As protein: CASSFGGQGGTGELFF.

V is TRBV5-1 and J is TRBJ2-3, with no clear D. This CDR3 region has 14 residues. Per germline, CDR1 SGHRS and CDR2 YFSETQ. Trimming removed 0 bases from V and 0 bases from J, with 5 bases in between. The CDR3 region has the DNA TGCGCCAGCAGCTTGGGGCTCAGCACAGATACGCAGTATTTT. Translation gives CASSLGLSTDTQYF.

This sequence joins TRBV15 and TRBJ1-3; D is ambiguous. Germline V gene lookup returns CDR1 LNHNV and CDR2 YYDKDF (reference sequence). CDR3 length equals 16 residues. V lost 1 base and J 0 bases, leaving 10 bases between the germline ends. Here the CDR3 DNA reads TGTGCCACCAGCAGAGTCGTCGGGGTCTCTGGAAACACCATATATTTT. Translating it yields CATSRVVGVSGNTIYF.

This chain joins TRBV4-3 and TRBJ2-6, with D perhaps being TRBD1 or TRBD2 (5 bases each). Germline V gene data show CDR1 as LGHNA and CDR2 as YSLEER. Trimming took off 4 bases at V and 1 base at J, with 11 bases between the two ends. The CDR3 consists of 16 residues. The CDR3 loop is CASSPGWGSGANVLTF. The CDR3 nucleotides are TGCGCCAGCAGCCCTGGCTGGGGGTCTGGGGCCAACGTCCTGACTTTC.

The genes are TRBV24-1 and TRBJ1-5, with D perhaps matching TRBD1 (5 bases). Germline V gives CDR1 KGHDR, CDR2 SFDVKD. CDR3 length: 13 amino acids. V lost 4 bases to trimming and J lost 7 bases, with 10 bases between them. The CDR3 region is CATSEQGFQPQHF. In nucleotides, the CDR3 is TGTGCCACCAGTGAGCAGGGTTTCCAGCCCCAGCATTTT.

The CDR3 reads CASSPTGSNQPQHF. The CDR3 bases are TGTGCCAGCAGCCCTACAGGCAGCAATCAGCCCCAGCATTTT. This rearrangement joins TRBV3-1 (or the pseudogene TRBV3-2) to TRBJ1-5; a weak D match, TRBD1 (5 bases). Germline CDR1 is LGHDT and CDR2 is YNNKEL (reference sequence). This CDR3 region has 14 residues. Trimming shortened V by 4 bases and J by 1 base, and 8 bases separated the two germline ends.

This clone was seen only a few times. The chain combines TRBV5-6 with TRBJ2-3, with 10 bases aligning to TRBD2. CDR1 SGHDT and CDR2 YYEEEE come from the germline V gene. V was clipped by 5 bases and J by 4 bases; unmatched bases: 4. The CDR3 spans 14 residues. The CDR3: CASSSGGWADTQYF. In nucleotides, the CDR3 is TGTGCCAGCAGTAGCGGGGGGTGGGCAGATACGCAGTATTTT. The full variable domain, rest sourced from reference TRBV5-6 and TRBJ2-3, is DAGVTQSPTHLIKTRGQQVTLRCSPKSGHDTVSWYQQALGQGPQFIFQYYEEEERQRGNFPDRFSGHQFPNYSSELNVNALLLGDSALYLCASSSGGWADTQYFGPGTRLTVL.

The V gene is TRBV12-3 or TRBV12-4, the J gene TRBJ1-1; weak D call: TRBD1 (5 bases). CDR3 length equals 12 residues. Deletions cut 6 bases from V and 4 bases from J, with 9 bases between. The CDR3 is CASSPRATEAFF. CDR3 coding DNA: TGTGCCAGCAGCCCCAGGGCCACTGAAGCTTTCTTT.

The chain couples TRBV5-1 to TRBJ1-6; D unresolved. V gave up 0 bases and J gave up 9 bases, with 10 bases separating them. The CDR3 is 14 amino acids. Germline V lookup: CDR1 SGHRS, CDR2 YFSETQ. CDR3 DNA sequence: TGCGCCAGCAGCTTGGATGGGTATGGTTCACCCCTCCACTTT. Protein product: CASSLDGYGSPLHF.

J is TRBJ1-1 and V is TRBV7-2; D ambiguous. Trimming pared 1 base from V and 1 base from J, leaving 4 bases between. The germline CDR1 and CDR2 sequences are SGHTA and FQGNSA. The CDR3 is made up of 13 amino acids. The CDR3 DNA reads TGTGCCAGCAGCTTAGAACAGAACACTGAAGCTTTCTTT. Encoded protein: CASSLEQNTEAFF.

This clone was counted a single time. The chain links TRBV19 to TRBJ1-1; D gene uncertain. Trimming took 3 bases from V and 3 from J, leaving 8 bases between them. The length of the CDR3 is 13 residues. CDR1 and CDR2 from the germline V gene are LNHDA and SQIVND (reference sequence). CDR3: CASSILDHTEAFF. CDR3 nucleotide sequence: TGTGCCAGTAGTATCCTGGACCACACTGAAGCTTTCTTT. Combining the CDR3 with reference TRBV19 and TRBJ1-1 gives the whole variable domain DGGITQSPKYLFRKEGQNVTLSCEQNLNHDAMYWYRQDPGQGLRLIYYSQIVNDFQKGDIAEGYSVSREKKESFPLTVTSAQKNPTAFYLCASSILDHTEAFFGQGTRLTVV.

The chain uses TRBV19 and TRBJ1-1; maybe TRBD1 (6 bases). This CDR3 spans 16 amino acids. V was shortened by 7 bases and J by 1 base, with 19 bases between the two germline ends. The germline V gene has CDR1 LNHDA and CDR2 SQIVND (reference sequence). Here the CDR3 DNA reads TGTGCCAGTATCCCTTTACAGGGAAGAGGGAACACTGAAGCTTTCTTT. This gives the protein CASIPLQGRGNTEAFF. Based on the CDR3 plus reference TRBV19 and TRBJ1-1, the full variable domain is DGGITQSPKYLFRKEGQNVTLSCEQNLNHDAMYWYRQDPGQGLRLIYYSQIVNDFQKGDIAEGYSVSREKKESFPLTVTSAQKNPTAFYLCASIPLQGRGNTEAFFGQGTRLTVV.

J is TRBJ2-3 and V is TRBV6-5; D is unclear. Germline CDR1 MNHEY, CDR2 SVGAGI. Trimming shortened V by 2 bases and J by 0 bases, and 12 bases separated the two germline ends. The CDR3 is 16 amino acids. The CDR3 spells CASSYRGGSSTDTQYF. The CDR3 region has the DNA TGTGCCAGCAGTTACAGAGGCGGCTCAAGCACAGATACGCAGTATTTT.

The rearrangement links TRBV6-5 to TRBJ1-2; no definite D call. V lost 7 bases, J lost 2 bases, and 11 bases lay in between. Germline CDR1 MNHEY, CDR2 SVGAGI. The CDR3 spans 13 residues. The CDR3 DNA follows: TGTGCCAGCAATCTCCCAGGAAACTATGGCTACACCTTC. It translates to CASNLPGNYGYTF.

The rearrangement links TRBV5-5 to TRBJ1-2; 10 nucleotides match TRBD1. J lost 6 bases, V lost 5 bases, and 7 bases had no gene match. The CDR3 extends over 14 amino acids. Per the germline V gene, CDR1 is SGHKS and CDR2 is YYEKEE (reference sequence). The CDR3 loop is CASRPRDRGNGYTF. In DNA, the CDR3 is TGTGCCAGCAGACCTAGGGACAGGGGTAATGGCTACACCTTC.